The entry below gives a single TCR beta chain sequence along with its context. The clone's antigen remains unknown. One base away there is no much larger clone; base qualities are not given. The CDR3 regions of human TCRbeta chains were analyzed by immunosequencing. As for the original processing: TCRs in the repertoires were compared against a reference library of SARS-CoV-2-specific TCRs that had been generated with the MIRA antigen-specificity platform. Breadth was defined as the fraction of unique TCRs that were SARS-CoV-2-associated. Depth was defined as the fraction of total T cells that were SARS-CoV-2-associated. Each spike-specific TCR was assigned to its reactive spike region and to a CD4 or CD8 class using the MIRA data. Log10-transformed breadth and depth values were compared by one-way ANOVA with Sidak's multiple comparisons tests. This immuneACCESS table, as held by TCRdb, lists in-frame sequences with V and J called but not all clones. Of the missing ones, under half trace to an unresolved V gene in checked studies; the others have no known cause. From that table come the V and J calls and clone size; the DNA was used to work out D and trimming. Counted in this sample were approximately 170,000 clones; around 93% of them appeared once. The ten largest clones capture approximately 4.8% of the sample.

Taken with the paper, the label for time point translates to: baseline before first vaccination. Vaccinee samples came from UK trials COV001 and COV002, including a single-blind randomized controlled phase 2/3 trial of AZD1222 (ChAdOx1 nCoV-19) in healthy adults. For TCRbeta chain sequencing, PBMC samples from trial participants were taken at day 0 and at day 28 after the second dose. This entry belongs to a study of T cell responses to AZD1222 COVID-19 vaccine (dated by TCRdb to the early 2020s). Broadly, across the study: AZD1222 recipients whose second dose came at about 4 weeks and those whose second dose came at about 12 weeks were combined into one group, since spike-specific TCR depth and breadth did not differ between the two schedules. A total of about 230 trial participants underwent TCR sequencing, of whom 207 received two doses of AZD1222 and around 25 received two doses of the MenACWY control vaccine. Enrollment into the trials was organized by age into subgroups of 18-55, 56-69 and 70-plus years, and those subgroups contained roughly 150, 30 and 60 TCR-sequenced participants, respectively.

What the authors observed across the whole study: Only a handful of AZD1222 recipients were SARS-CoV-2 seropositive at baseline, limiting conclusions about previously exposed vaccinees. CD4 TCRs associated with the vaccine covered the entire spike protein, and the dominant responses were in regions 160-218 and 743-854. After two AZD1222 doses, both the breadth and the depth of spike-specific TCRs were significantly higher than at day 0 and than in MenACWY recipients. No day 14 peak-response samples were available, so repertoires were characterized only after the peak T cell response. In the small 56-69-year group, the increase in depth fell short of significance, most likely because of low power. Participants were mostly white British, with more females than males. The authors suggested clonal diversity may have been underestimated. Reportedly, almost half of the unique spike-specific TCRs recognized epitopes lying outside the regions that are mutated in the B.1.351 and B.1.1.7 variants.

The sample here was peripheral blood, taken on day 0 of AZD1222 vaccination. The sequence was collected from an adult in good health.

The CDR3 corresponds to CASSKGGAYEQYF. The sequenced DNA: TGTGCCAGCAGTAAAGGGGGGGCCTACGAGCAGTACTTC. The rearrangement combines TRBV28 with TRBJ2-7; the D gene is perhaps TRBD2, on 7 matching bases. The V and J ends are trimmed by 5 bases and 2 bases, leaving 10 bases between them. Including cysteine and phenylalanine, the CDR3 has 13 amino acids. Only CDR3 DNA is held: 39 bases, read in frame from base 1. The germline V gene encodes CDR1 MDHEN and CDR2 SYDVKM.